The next 32 T cell receptor beta chains were all read from a single sample in a study of T cells after yellow fever vaccination. TCRdb ran MiXCR on the 5' RACE reads and lists one entry per CDR3 protein. The data show a few hundred thousand distinct CDR3 sequences, about 4% seen once. The source material was PBMCs, sampled 5 days after the yellow fever booster vaccination. The origin of the receptors is a man between 18 and 35 years old who received the YFV17D yellow fever vaccine.

This clonotype came up a few times. The J gene is TRBJ2-7, the V gene TRBV4-1, with 9 bases lining up with TRBD2. The CDR3 extends over 15 amino acids. From germline, CDR1 is MGHRA and CDR2 YSYEKL. V lost 5 bases, J lost 2 bases, and 7 bases stayed unmatched. DNA for the CDR3: TGCGCCAGCAGCACCCGACTAGCGGCACCCTACGAGCAGTACTTC. Residues: CASSTRLAAPYEQYF.

This clonotype was seen only a few times. This chain uses TRBV20-1 with TRBJ2-5; the match to TRBD2 covers 7 bases. Germline CDR1 and CDR2: DFQATT and SNEGSKA (reference sequence). V dropped 7 bases and J dropped 8; count of bases not matched to a gene: 10. The CDR3 consists of 12 residues. CDR3 DNA sequence: TGCAGTGTCTCGGGGGGTCCGGAAACCCAGTACTTC. Translating gives CSVSGGPETQYF.

This clonotype was counted at least ten times. V gene TRBV9 combines with J gene TRBJ1-1, with D unclear. V was shortened by 3 bases and J by 3 bases, with 12 bases between the two germline ends. Germline lookup yields CDR1 SGDLS and CDR2 YYNGEE. The CDR3 extends over 14 amino acids. CDR3 region: CASSASRADTEAFF. The CDR3 bases are TGTGCCAGCAGCGCCAGTCGGGCGGACACTGAAGCTTTCTTT.

This rearrangement joins TRBV5-1 to TRBJ2-7; 9 bases line up with TRBD1. This CDR3 has 15 amino acids. J was trimmed by 4 bases and V by 4 bases; bases with no gene match: 9. Germline lookup yields CDR1 SGHRS and CDR2 YFSETQ. CDR3 region: CASSEQGAQNYEQYF. The DNA for the CDR3 is TGCGCCAGCAGCGAACAGGGGGCCCAGAATTACGAGCAGTACTTC.

This clonotype was recorded at least ten times. The genes are TRBV5-1 and TRBJ2-5; the D gene is possibly TRBD1 (5 bases). With 3 bases removed from V and 3 bases from J, the gap between germline ends came to 15 bases. The CDR3 extends over 15 amino acids. Germline values: CDR1 SGHRS, CDR2 YFSETQ. For the CDR3, the DNA is TGCGCCAGCAGCTCGATGGGGCACTCAGAAGAGACCCAGTACTTC. Residues: CASSSMGHSEETQYF.

V gene TRBV6-6 combines with J gene TRBJ1-1; D is unclear. Germline V gene lookup returns CDR1 MNHNY and CDR2 SVGAGI (reference sequence). CDR3 length equals 13 residues. V gave up 3 bases and J gave up 6 bases, with 11 bases separating them. CDR3 in amino acids: CASSYRLRAEAFF. The CDR3 coding sequence is TGTGCCAGCAGTTATAGGCTGAGGGCTGAAGCTTTCTTT.

This clonotype was observed many times. The chain joins TRBV28 to TRBJ2-1; 9 nucleotides match TRBD2. V shed 4 bases, J shed 4 bases, and the junction held 14 bases outside the gene matches. Looked up from germline, CDR1 is MDHEN and CDR2 is SYDVKM. This CDR3 spans 18 amino acids. In DNA, the CDR3 is TGTGCCAGCAGTTCTATACCCTTCCAGCGGGGGGATTACAATGAGCAGTTCTTC. Protein: CASSSIPFQRGDYNEQFF.

The chain couples TRBV29-1 to TRBJ1-4; a possible D gene is TRBD1 (5 bases). CDR1 is SQVTM, CDR2 ANQGSEA, per germline. Trimming removed 5 bases from V and 3 bases from J, with 13 bases in between. This CDR3 comprises 14 residues. CDR3 coding DNA: TGCAGCGTTTTTTTTGGGGGGTCTAATGAAAAACTGTTTTTT. Its protein is CSVFFGGSNEKLFF.

This clonotype was detected ten times or more. The chain uses TRBV3-1 and TRBJ1-6; D possibly corresponds to TRBD1 (5 bases). From germline, CDR1 is LGHDT and CDR2 YNNKEL (reference sequence). CDR3 size: 17 residues. V dropped 7 bases and J dropped 0 bases, with 16 bases sitting between them. This chain's CDR3 is CASKRGNGGSYNSPLHF. CDR3 DNA: TGTGCCAGCAAGAGGGGTAACGGGGGCTCCTATAATTCACCCCTCCACTTT.

This clonotype was seen many times. This chain links TRBV7-2 with TRBJ2-2; TRBD1 agrees at 8 bases. This CDR3 is 14 amino acids long. Germline V CDR1 and CDR2: SGHTA, FQGNSA. V lost 5 bases, J lost 6 bases, and 5 bases stayed unmatched. CDR3 sequence reads: CASSRGQAAGELFF. The CDR3 nucleotides are TGTGCCAGCAGCAGGGGACAGGCGGCCGGGGAGCTGTTTTTT.

This clonotype was observed at least ten times. This chain connects TRBV3-1 to TRBJ1-6; D might be TRBD1 (5 bases). From germline, CDR1 is LGHDT and CDR2 YNNKEL (reference sequence). The CDR3 has 13 residues. Trimming left V 7 bases short and J 10 bases short, with 14 bases between. The CDR3 sequence is CASTITAGSPLHF. The CDR3 nucleotides read TGTGCCAGCACCATAACAGCAGGGTCACCCCTCCACTTT. Full variable domain (missing parts from reference TRBV3-1 and TRBJ1-6): DTAVSQTPKYLVTQMGNDKSIKCEQNLGHDTMYWYKQDSKKFLKIMFSYNNKELIINETVPNRFSPKSPDKAHLNLHINSLELGDSAVYFCASTITAGSPLHFGNGTRLTVT.

This clonotype was found many times. The chain links TRBV20-1 to TRBJ2-7; TRBD1 might be the D (6 bases). Germline CDR1 and CDR2: DFQATT and SNEGSKA (reference sequence). Trimming removed 5 bases from V and 3 bases from J, with 17 bases in between. The CDR3 totals 14 residues. CDR3 in DNA: TGCAGTGCTTTGTCCCGACAGGCGATCTACGAGCAGTACGTC. It codes for CSALSRQAIYEQYV.

Many counts were recorded for this clonotype. This sequence joins TRBV2 and TRBJ2-4, with D uncertain. V lost 2 bases, J lost 7 bases, and 0 bases lay in between. CDR3 length equals 10 residues. CDR1 and CDR2 (germline): SNHLY, FYNNEI. Here the CDR3 DNA reads TGTGCCAGCAGTGAAAACATTCAGTACTTC. Amino acids: CASSENIQYF.

There are many counts of this clonotype. The rearrangement links TRBV7-3 to TRBJ1-6; TRBD1 aligns across 10 bases. Losses at the gene ends were 4 bases for V and 9 bases for J; bases not matched to a gene: 6. Germline V CDR1 and CDR2: SGHTA, FQGTGA. The CDR3 totals 15 residues. The chain's CDR3 is CASSSTGTGASPLHF. CDR3 DNA: TGTGCCAGCAGCTCCACCGGGACAGGGGCTTCACCCCTCCACTTT.

This clonotype was observed many times. The J gene is TRBJ2-2, the V gene TRBV4-3, with D perhaps matching TRBD1 or TRBD2 (5 bases each). Germline CDR1 is LGHNA and CDR2 is YSLEER. Deletions cut 4 bases from V and 4 bases from J, with 13 bases between. This CDR3 region has 15 residues. In nucleotides, the CDR3 is TGCGCCAGCAGCCGGGGGTCTGTGTCCACCGGGGAGCTGTTTTTT. This sequence encodes CASSRGSVSTGELFF.

This clonotype has only a few counts. V is TRBV7-3 and J is TRBJ2-1; D is ambiguous. V was trimmed by 8 bases and J by 3 bases, leaving 14 bases between them. This CDR3 region has 14 residues. Germline CDR1 is SGHTA and CDR2 is FQGTGA. The CDR3 DNA reads as TGTGCCAGCGCAGATCTGGAAAACTACAATGAGCAGTTCTTC. Protein: CASADLENYNEQFF.

The sample holds a few counts of this clonotype. This chain connects TRBV5-1 to TRBJ2-5; 8 bases line up with TRBD2. Germline values: CDR1 SGHRS, CDR2 YFSETQ. Trimming removed 2 bases from V and 3 bases from J; junction bases left unmatched: 6. The CDR3 length is 15 residues. The CDR3 DNA sequence: TGCGCCAGCAGCTTACCGGGGGGGGCTGAAGAGACCCAGTACTTC. It yields the protein CASSLPGGAEETQYF.

This clonotype showed up just a few times. The V call is TRBV6-2 or TRBV6-3, the J call TRBJ2-5, with 14 bases aligning to TRBD2. The CDR3 sequence is 17 residues long. Germline V gene data show CDR1 as MNHEY and CDR2 as SVGEGT. The V segment lost 5 bases and the J segment 0 bases; nucleotides outside the gene matches: 5. The CDR3 DNA reads as TGTGCCAGCAGTAGGCCGGGACTAGCGGGGGACCAAGAGACCCAGTACTTC. Translating it yields CASSRPGLAGDQETQYF.

This rearrangement joins TRBV27 to TRBJ2-7, with 8 positions matching TRBD2. Germline loops: CDR1 MNHEY, CDR2 SMNVEV (reference sequence). The V segment lost 7 bases and the J segment 6 bases; nucleotides outside the gene matches: 14. The CDR3 totals 15 residues. DNA for the CDR3: TGTGCCAGCATCTCGCGGGGGACGGGAGGGCCCGAGCAGTACGTC. This codes for CASISRGTGGPEQYV.

This clonotype was found a few times. The gene calls are TRBV24-1 and TRBJ2-3; D unresolved. The CDR3 spans 12 residues. Trimming removed 6 bases from V and 6 bases from J, with 9 bases in between. The germline V gene has CDR1 KGHDR and CDR2 SFDVKD. The DNA for the CDR3 is TGTGCCACCAGTTTTAGGTCTGATACGCAGTATTTT. Protein product: CATSFRSDTQYF.

This clonotype was detected many times. The J gene is TRBJ1-1, the V gene TRBV6-2 or TRBV6-3; 7 positions agree with TRBD1. Germline V lookup: CDR1 MNHEY, CDR2 SVGEGT. The CDR3 contains 14 residues. The V gene end was trimmed by 0 bases and the J gene end by 3 bases; junction bases not matched to a gene: 1. CDR3 nucleotide sequence: TGTGCCAGCAGTTACTCGACAGGGTACACTGAAGCTTTCTTT. Translation gives CASSYSTGYTEAFF.

This clonotype was observed at least ten times. CDR3 coding DNA: TGCGCCAGCAGGACTAGCGGGGAATACACCGGGGAGCTGTTTTTT. Its translation: CASRTSGEYTGELFF. The chain has TRBV5-1 and TRBJ2-2; 11 positions agree with TRBD2. Per the germline V gene, CDR1 is SGHRS and CDR2 is YFSETQ. CDR3 length equals 15 residues. Germline trimming cut 5 bases from V and 3 bases from J; bases unmatched to any gene: 3.

The sample holds a few counts of this clonotype. This chain joins TRBV25-1 and TRBJ2-7; D not resolved. The CDR3 contains 13 residues. CDR1 and CDR2 (germline): MGHDK, SYGVNS. The V and J ends lost 5 bases and 5 bases respectively, with 13 bases between them. The CDR3 sequence: CASSTPAAHEQYF. DNA for the CDR3: TGTGCCAGCAGTACTCCGGCCGCTCACGAGCAGTACTTC.

The V and J genes are TRBV20-1 and TRBJ2-7; a possible D gene is TRBD2 (6 bases). The CDR3 is made up of 14 amino acids. The germline gives CDR1 DFQATT, CDR2 SNEGSKA (reference sequence). V lost 5 bases, J lost 4 bases, and 18 bases lay in between. CDR3: CSAEPGDIFYEQYV. In nucleotides, the CDR3 is TGCAGTGCTGAGCCGGGAGACATCTTTTACGAGCAGTACGTC.

This clonotype was observed many times. The J gene is TRBJ1-2, the V gene TRBV7-9; D not certain. The ends were cut back, 2 bases at V and 6 bases at J, with 13 bases in the middle. There are 14 residues in the CDR3. CDR1 and CDR2 from the germline V gene are SEHNR and FQNEAQ (reference sequence). The CDR3 bases are TGTGCCAGCAGCTTACAATCAGGTTTTCATGGCTACACCTTC. Protein sequence: CASSLQSGFHGYTF.

The chain couples TRBV12-3 or TRBV12-4 to TRBJ1-5, with 8 bases fitting TRBD1. Trimming took 7 bases from V and 3 from J; bases not matched to a gene: 17. The CDR3 loop spans 18 amino acids. The CDR3 DNA is TGTGCCAGCACCACAGGGGGTGTTGGCAGGGCGCTCAATCAGCCCCAGCATTTT. Translated: CASTTGGVGRALNQPQHF.

This clonotype appeared a few times. V is TRBV10-3 and J is TRBJ1-3; D is perhaps TRBD1 (5 bases). CDR3 length: 13 amino acids. The V end lost 7 bases, the J end lost 7 bases, and 14 bases lay between the germline ends. Per germline, CDR1 ENHRY and CDR2 SYGVKD. CDR3: CAITSGDFNTIYF. The CDR3 nucleotides are TGTGCCATCACCTCCGGGGACTTCAACACCATATATTTT.

This clonotype was detected only a few times. One junction end does not reproduce the germline sequence, and a read error may be involved. The rearrangement links TRBV19 to TRBJ1-3; no clear D. This CDR3 contains 13 residues. CDR1 and CDR2 from the germline V gene are LNHDA and SQIVND (reference sequence). This CDR3 reads CACSIGLGNTIYF. The CDR3 DNA is TGTGCCTGTAGTATCGGACTTGGAAACACCATATATTTT.

This clonotype was seen only a few times. J is TRBJ1-1 and V is TRBV4-3, with D perhaps TRBD1 (6 bases). V dropped 5 bases and J dropped 11 bases, with 24 bases sitting between them. This CDR3 contains 15 residues. CDR1 is LGHNA and CDR2 is YSLEER in the germline V gene. CDR3 DNA sequence: TGCGCCAGCAGCTATGGACAGTTCGGGCCTCAGGGGGCTTTCTTT. Its protein product is CASSYGQFGPQGAFF.

This clonotype has a handful of counts. The chain links TRBV20-1 to TRBJ2-3; the match to TRBD1 covers 7 bases. This CDR3 is 12 amino acids long. Unmatched junction bases numbered 1, after V lost 3 bases and J lost 4 bases. Germline V lookup: CDR1 DFQATT, CDR2 SNEGSKA (reference sequence). CDR3 loop: CSARTGSDTQYF. As DNA, the CDR3 is TGCAGTGCTAGGACAGGGTCAGATACGCAGTATTTT.

The rearrangement links TRBV11-3 to TRBJ2-1; 7 positions agree with TRBD1. Losses at the gene ends were 3 bases for V and 8 bases for J; bases not matched to a gene: 4. Per the germline V gene, CDR1 is SGHNT and CDR2 is YENEEA. The CDR3 loop spans 13 amino acids. Here the CDR3 DNA reads TGTGCCAGCAGCTTGGGACAGATGCATGAGCAGTTCTTC. This sequence encodes CASSLGQMHEQFF.

V and J are TRBV24-1 and TRBJ2-2; possibly TRBD1 for D (6 bases). Germline V gene lookup returns CDR1 KGHDR and CDR2 SFDVKD. This CDR3 contains 12 residues. Trimming left V 9 bases short and J 6 bases short, with 10 bases between. The CDR3 is CATEGDSGELFF. The CDR3 DNA follows: TGTGCCACCGAGGGGGATTCCGGGGAGCTGTTTTTT.